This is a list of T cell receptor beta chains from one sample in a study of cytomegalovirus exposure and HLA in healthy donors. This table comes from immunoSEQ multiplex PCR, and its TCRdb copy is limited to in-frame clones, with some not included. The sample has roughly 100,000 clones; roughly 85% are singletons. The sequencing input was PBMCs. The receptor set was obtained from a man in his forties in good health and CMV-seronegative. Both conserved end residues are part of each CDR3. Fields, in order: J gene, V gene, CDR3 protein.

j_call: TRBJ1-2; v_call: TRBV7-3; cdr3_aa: CASSPDSNYGYTF
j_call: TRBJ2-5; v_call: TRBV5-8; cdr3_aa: CASSPRLGGIGETQYF
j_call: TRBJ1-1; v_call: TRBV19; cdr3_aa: CASSLRGPGQGNTEAFF
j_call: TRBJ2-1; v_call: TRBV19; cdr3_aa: CASSASNPGYNEQFF
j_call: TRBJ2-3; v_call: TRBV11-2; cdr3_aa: CASSKTSGGSPDTQYF
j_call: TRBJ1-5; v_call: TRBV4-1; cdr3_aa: CATTDQTGSNQPQHF
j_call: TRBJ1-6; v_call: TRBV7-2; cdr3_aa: CASSPHRVKNSPLHF
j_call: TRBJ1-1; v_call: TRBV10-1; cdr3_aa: CASSRGLDTEAFF
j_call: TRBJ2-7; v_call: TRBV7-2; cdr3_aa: CASSPQGGNYEQHF
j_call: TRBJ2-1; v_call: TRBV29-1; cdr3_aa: CSAEAYNEQFF
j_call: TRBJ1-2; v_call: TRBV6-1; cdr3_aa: CASQLGNREYGYTF
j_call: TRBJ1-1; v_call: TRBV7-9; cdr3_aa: CASSPQPQTDTEAFF
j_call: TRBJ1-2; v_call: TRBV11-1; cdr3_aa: CASTGGKGSGYTF
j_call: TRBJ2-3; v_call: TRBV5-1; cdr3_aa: CASSFRLAGATDTQYF
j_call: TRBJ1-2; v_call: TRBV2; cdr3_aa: CASSEAGQEPSYGYTF
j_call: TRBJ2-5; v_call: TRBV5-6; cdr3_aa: CASTNDYGGETQYF
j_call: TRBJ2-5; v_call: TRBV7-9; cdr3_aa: CASSVSGGWETQYF
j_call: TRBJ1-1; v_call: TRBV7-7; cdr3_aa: CASSLRGNTEAFF
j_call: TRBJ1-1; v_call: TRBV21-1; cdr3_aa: CAEPEGIWTEAFF
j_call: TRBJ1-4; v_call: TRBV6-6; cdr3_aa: CASTPPGGLEKLFF
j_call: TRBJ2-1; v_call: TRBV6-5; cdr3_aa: CASSYSVLGSYNEQFF
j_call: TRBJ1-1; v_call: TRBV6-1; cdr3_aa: CASSPWRGMNTEAFF
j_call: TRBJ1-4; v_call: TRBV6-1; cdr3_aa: CASSEDPGTGREKLFF
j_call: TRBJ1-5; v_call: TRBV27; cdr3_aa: CASSRSRNQPQHF
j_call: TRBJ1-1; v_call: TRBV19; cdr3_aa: CASRRTGVEAFF
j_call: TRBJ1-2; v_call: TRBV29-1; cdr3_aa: CSVEEWQGSYGYTF
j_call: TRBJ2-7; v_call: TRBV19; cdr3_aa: CASSIDRTSGGPEQYF
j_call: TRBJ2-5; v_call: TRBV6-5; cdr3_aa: CASRVPGQGSETQYF
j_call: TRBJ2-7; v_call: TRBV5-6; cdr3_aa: CASSLVQGTEVSEQYF
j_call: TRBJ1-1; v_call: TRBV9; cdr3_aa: CASSVGWGRTEAFF
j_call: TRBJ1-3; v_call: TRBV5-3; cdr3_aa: CARSLSPRDTIYF
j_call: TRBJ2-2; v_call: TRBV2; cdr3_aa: CASSENRGTGELFF
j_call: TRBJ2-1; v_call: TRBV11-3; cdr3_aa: CASSLGLAGGYNEQFF
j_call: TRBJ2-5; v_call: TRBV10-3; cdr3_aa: CAISGLAGGEETQYF
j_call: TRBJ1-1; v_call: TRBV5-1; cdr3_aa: CASSLGTGPEAFF
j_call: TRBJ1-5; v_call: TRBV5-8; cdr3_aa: CASSFHRTGEDFQPQHF
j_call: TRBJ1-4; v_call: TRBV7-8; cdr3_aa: CASSAESGGFEKLFF
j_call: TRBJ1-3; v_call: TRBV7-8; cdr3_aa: CASSTYRGASGNTIYF
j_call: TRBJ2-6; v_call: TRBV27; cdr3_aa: CASSSPGQGNVGANVLTF
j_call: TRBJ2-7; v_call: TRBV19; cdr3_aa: CASRQGWEQYF
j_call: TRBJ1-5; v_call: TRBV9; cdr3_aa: CASSVGTGGNQPQHF
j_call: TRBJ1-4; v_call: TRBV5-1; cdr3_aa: CASRAGTGAEKLFF
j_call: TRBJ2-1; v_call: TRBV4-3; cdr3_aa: CASSPQLIAGEQFF
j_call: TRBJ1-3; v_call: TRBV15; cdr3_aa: CATSRDRSGNTIYF
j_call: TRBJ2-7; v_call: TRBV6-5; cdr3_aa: CASSRLGGRYEQYF